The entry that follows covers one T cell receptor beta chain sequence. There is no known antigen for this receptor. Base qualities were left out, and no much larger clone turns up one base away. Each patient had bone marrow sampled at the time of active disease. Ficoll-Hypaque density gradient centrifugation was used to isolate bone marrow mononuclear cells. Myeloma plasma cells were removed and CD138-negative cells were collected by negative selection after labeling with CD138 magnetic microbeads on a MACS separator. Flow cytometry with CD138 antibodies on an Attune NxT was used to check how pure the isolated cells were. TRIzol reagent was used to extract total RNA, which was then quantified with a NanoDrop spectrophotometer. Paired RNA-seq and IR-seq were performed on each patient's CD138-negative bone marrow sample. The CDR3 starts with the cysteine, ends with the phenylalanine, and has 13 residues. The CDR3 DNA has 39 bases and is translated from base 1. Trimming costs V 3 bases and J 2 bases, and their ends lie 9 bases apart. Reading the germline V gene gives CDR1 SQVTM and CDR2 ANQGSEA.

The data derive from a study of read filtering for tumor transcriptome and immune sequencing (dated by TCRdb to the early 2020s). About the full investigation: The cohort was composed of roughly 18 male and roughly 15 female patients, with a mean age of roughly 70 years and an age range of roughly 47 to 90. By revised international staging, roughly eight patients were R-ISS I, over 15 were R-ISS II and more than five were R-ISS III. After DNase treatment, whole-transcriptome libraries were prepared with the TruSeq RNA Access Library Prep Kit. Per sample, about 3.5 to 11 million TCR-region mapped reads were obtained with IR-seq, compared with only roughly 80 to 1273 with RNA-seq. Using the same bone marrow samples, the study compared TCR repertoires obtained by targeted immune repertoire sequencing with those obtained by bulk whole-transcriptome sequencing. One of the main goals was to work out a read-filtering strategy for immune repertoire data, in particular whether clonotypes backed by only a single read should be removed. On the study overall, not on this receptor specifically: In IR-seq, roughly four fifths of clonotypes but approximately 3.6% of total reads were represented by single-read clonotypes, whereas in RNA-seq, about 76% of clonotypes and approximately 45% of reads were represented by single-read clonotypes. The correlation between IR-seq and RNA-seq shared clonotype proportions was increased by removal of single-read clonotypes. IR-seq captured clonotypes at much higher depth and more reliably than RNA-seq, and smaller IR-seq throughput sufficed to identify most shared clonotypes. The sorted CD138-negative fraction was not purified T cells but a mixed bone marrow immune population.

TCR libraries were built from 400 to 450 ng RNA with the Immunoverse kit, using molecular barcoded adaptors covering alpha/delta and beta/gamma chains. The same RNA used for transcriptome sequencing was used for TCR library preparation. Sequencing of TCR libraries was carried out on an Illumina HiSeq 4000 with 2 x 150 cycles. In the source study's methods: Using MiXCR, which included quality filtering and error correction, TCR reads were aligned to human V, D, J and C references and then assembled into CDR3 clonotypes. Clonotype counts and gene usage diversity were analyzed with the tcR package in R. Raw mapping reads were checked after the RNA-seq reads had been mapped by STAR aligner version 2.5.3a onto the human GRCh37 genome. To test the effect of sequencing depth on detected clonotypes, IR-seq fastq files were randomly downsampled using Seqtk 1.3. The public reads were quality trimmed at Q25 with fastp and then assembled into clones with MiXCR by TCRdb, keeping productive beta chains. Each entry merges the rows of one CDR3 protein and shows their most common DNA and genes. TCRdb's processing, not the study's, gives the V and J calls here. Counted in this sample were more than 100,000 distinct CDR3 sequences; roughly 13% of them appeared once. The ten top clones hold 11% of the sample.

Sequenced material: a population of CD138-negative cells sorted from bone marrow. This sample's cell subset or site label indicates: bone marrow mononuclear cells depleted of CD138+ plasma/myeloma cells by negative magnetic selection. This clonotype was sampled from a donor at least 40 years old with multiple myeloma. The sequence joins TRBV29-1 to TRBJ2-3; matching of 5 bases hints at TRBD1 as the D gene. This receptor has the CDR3 CSVDSGSTDTQYF. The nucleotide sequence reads TGCAGCGTTGATTCAGGGTCCACAGATACGCAGTATTTT.